Each of the 15 T cell receptor beta chains below was sequenced from the same sample in a study of PD-1 and CTLA-4 blockade in melanoma. Profiled with immunoSEQ multiplex PCR; TCRdb holds only in-frame clones, not every one. The profile shows 7,000 to 8,000 clones, 80% of them singletons. The source material was CD8+ T cells from peripheral blood, sampled before anti-PD-1 treatment. The receptors originated from a human donor with melanoma.

The chain employs TRBV7-2 and TRBJ2-7; D is perhaps TRBD1 (5 bases). The CDR3 runs to 12 residues. V shed 3 bases and J shed 4 bases, with 7 bases lying between them. Germline V lookup: CDR1 SGHTA, CDR2 FQGNSA. Here the CDR3 DNA reads TGTGCCAGCAGCTTTCAGGGATACGAGCAGTACTTC. Its protein is CASSFQGYEQYF.

This clone was observed a handful of times. The chain joins TRBV3-1 (or the pseudogene TRBV3-2) to TRBJ1-2, with D perhaps TRBD1 (5 bases). V was shortened by 1 base and J by 0 bases, with 12 bases between the two germline ends. This CDR3 comprises 16 residues. Germline V gene sequence: CDR1 LGHDT, CDR2 YNNKEL (reference sequence). The CDR3 DNA is TGTGCCAGCAGCCAAGGCGTTACAGGAGCTAACTATGGCTACACCTTC. It encodes CASSQGVTGANYGYTF.

V is TRBV3-1 (or the pseudogene TRBV3-2) and J is TRBJ2-7; no clear D. The CDR3 contains 13 residues. CDR1 and CDR2 (germline): LGHDT, YNNKEL (reference sequence). The V gene lost 1 base and the J gene lost 1 base, with 5 bases spanning the gap. The CDR3 DNA reads TGTGCCAGCAGCCAAGGTCCTTCCTACGAGCAGTACTTC. This translates into CASSQGPSYEQYF.

The rearrangement links TRBV9 to TRBJ2-1; TRBD2 might be the D (5 bases). Between the trimmed V and J ends, which lost 3 bases and 4 bases, there was a span of 8 bases. The germline gives CDR1 SGDLS, CDR2 YYNGEE. The CDR3 consists of 13 residues. CDR3 residues: CASSAGYYNEQFF. CDR3 nucleotides: TGTGCCAGCAGCGCGGGGTATTACAATGAGCAGTTCTTC.

The V gene is TRBV7-9, the J gene TRBJ2-1; no clear D. This CDR3 is built from 14 residues. Germline V gene sequence: CDR1 SEHNR, CDR2 FQNEAQ (reference sequence). Trimming left V 3 bases short and J 5 bases short, with 11 bases between. CDR3 sequence reads: CASSLVASNNEQFF. The CDR3 DNA is TGTGCCAGCAGCTTGGTAGCATCAAACAATGAGCAGTTCTTC. Supplemented by reference TRBV7-9 and TRBJ2-1, the full variable domain reads DTGVSQNPRHKITKRGQNVTFRCDPISEHNRLYWYRQTLGQGPEFLTYFQNEAQLEKSRLLSDRFSAERPKGSFSTLEIQRTEQGDSAMYLCASSLVASNNEQFFGPGTRLTVL.

The chain is built from TRBV14 and TRBJ2-7; tentative D call: TRBD1 (5 bases). Germline V gives CDR1 SGHDN, CDR2 FVKESK. The germline V and J ends were trimmed by 5 bases and 4 bases, with 18 bases remaining between them. There are 15 residues in the CDR3. CDR3 sequence: CASSYTQGPHYEQYF. CDR3 sequence (DNA): TGTGCCAGCAGCTATACCCAGGGCCCCCATTACGAGCAGTACTTC.

The chain couples TRBV5-6 to TRBJ1-4, with D uncertain. Trimming removed 6 bases at V and 0 bases at J, with 12 bases between. This CDR3 spans 15 amino acids. Germline V gene data show CDR1 as SGHDT and CDR2 as YYEEEE. The CDR3 DNA reads as TGTGCCAGCATGTGGTTCGGAGCAACTAATGAAAAACTGTTTTTT. It encodes CASMWFGATNEKLFF. The whole variable domain, filled in from reference TRBV5-6 and TRBJ1-4, reads DAGVTQSPTHLIKTRGQQVTLRCSPKSGHDTVSWYQQALGQGPQFIFQYYEEEERQRGNFPDRFSGHQFPNYSSELNVNALLLGDSALYLCASMWFGATNEKLFFGSGTQLSVL.

This clone was seen only a few times. The V call is TRBV27, the J call TRBJ2-6; D is unclear. Trimming cost V 9 bases and J 0 bases, with 9 bases left between them. The CDR3 is 14 amino acids. The germline V gene has CDR1 MNHEY and CDR2 SMNVEV (reference sequence). The CDR3 loop is CASSTDSGANVLTF. As DNA, the CDR3 is TGTGCCAGTTCGACGGACTCTGGGGCCAACGTCCTGACTTTC.

This chain connects TRBV20-1 to TRBJ1-1; D is unresolved. V lost 6 bases and J lost 7, with 9 bases in between. The germline V gene has CDR1 DFQATT and CDR2 SNEGSKA (reference sequence). The CDR3 has 10 amino acids. This chain's CDR3 is CSALLDEAFF. In nucleotides, the CDR3 is TGCAGTGCGCTTTTGGATGAAGCTTTCTTT.

This chain connects TRBV11-2 to TRBJ2-1; D is unresolved. V lost 3 bases and J lost 1, with 4 bases in between. The germline gives CDR1 SGHAT, CDR2 FQNNGV. This CDR3 has 13 residues. DNA of the CDR3: TGTGCCAGCAGCTTGGGGTCCTACAATGAGCAGTTCTTC. This sequence encodes CASSLGSYNEQFF.

The genes are TRBV11-2 and TRBJ2-2; TRBD1 matches at 9 bases. Trimming at V came to 6 bases and at J to 4 bases, leaving 12 bases not matched to a gene. Germline CDR1 and CDR2: SGHAT and FQNNGV. The CDR3 is made up of 17 amino acids. In DNA form, the CDR3 reads TGTGCCAGCAGTTTCGTCCCGTCGGACAGGGGCACCGGGGAGCTGTTTTTT. It is translated as CASSFVPSDRGTGELFF.

The gene calls are TRBV19 and TRBJ1-5; 7 nucleotides agree with TRBD1. The CDR3 has 15 amino acids. J was trimmed by 0 bases and V by 5 bases; bases with no gene match: 4. The germline V gene has CDR1 LNHDA and CDR2 SQIVND (reference sequence). CDR3 loop: CASSEGTASNQPQHF. CDR3 sequence (DNA): TGTGCCAGTAGTGAGGGGACAGCTAGCAATCAGCCCCAGCATTTT.

The chain combines TRBV19 with TRBJ1-2; 7 bases map to TRBD1. Germline V gene lookup returns CDR1 LNHDA and CDR2 SQIVND (reference sequence). With 5 bases clipped from V and 4 bases from J, the junction kept 13 bases outside the gene matches. The CDR3 sequence is 16 residues long. As DNA, the CDR3 is TGTGCCAGTAGTCGAACCGGGACAGAATTCTTCTATGGCTACACCTTC. This gives the protein CASSRTGTEFFYGYTF.

The rearrangement uses TRBV30 and TRBJ2-7; no clear D gene. Trimming took off 4 bases at V and 2 bases at J, with 6 bases between the two ends. In germline, CDR1 is GTSNPN, CDR2 SVGIG (reference sequence). The CDR3 consists of 11 residues. The CDR3 loop reads CAWTDTYEQYF. CDR3 bases: TGTGCCTGGACAGACACCTACGAGCAGTACTTC.

This clone has just a few counts. Other DNA variants within this sample encode the same CDR3. This chain uses TRBV13 with TRBJ1-1, with D maybe TRBD1 (6 bases). There are 13 residues in the CDR3. The germline CDR1 and CDR2 sequences are PRHDT and FYEKMQ (reference sequence). V was clipped by 5 bases and J by 5 bases, with 12 bases between them. The CDR3 DNA sequence: TGTGCCAGCAGCCGAACAGGGCGGACTGAAGCTTTCTTT. It encodes CASSRTGRTEAFF.